This entry describes one TCR beta chain. The antigen remains undetermined. This CDR3 region has 15 residues. V was cut by 6 bases and J by 0 bases, with 13 bases left in between. CDR1 and CDR2 (germline): SNHLY, FYNNEI. The data were obtained in a study of cytomegalovirus exposure and HLA in healthy donors. Study-wide results and limits: Reports indicated that the classifier achieved high specificity and sensitivity in diagnosing cytomegalovirus status. A few chains tied to CMV proved CMV antigen-specific in vitro.

Here immunoSEQ multiplex PCR was the method, and the copy in TCRdb shows in-frame clones only, minus some. Of under 250,000 clones in the sample, more than 75% are singletons; the top ten hold 12%. This chain connects TRBV2 to TRBJ2-3; the D gene is possibly TRBD1 (6 bases). The TCR originated in a man aged 18 to 30 in good health and CMV-seropositive. The sample consisted of PBMCs. The CDR3 region is CASRSRGVSTDTQYF. In nucleotides, the CDR3 is TGTGCCAGCAGATCCAGGGGTGTGAGCACAGATACGCAGTATTTT.